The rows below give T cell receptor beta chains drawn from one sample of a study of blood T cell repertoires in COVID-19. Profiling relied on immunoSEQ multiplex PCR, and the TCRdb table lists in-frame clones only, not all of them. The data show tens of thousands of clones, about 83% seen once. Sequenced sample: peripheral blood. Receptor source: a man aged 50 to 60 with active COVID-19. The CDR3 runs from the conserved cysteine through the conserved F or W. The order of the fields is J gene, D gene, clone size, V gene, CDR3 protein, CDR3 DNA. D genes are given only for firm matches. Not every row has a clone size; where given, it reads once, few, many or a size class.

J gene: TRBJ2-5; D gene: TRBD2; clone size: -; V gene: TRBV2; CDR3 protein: CASRDSGGQETQYF; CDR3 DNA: TGTGCCAGCAGAGATAGCGGGGGCCAAGAGACCCAGTACTTC
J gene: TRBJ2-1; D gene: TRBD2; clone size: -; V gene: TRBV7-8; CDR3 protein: CASVGTSFHNEQFF; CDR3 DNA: TGTGCCAGCGTCGGGACTAGCTTCCACAATGAGCAGTTCTTC
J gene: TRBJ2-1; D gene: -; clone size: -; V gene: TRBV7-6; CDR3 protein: CASRPPGHRNNEQFF; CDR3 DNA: TGTGCCAGCAGACCTCCGGGACACCGAAACAATGAGCAGTTCTTC
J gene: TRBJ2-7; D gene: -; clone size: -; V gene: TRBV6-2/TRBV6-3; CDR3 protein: CASSDFAEQYF; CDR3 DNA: TGTGCCAGCAGCGACTTCGCCGAGCAGTACTTC
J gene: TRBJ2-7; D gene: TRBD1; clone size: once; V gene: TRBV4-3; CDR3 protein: CASSQQGQGYYEQYF; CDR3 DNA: TGCGCCAGCAGCCAACAGGGACAGGGATACTACGAGCAGTACTTC
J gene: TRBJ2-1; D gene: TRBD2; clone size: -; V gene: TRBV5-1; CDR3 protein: CASSFIAGGYNEQFF; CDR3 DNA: TGCGCCAGCAGCTTTATAGCGGGAGGCTACAATGAGCAGTTCTTC
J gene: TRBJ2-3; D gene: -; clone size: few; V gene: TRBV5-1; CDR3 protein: CASSSQNFLGADTQYF; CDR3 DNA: TGCGCCAGCAGCTCTCAAAACTTCCTGGGAGCCGATACGCAGTATTTT
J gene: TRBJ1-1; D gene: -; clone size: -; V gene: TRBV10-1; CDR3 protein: CASTLGVNTEAFF; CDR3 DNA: TGCGCCAGCACTTTGGGCGTAAACACTGAAGCTTTCTTT
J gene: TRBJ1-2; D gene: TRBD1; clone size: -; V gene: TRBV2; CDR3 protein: CASSSSRGTGDYGYTF; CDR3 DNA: TGTGCCAGCAGTTCCAGCCGAGGTACAGGGGACTATGGCTACACCTTC
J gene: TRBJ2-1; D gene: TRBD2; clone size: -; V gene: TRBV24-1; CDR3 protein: CATSDPLAGDNEQFF; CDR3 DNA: TGTGCCACCAGTGATCCTCTAGCGGGGGACAATGAGCAGTTCTTC
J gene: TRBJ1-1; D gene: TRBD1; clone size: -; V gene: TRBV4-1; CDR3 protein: CASSHETGPRMNTEAFF; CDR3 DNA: TGCGCCAGCAGCCACGAGACAGGGCCCCGAATGAACACTGAAGCTTTCTTT
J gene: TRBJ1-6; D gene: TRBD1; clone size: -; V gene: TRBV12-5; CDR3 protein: CASGFRRTGLNSPLHF; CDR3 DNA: TGTGCTAGTGGTTTCCGCCGGACAGGGTTAAATTCACCCCTCCACTTT
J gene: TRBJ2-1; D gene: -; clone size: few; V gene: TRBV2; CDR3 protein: CASSVTKGNEQFF; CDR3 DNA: TGTGCCAGCAGCGTTACCAAGGGGAATGAGCAGTTCTTC
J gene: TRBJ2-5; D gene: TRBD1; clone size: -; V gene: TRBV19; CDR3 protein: CASSPGRTGWGETQYF; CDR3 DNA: TGTGCCAGTAGCCCCGGACGGACAGGGTGGGGAGAGACCCAGTACTTC
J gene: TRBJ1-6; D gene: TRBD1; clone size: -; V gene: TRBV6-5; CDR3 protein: CASSYRQGDNSPLHF; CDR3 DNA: TGTGCCAGCAGTTACCGACAGGGTGACAATTCACCCCTCCACTTT
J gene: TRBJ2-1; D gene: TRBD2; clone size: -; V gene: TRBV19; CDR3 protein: CASSIVVSGGLQFF; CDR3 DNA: TGTGCCAGTAGTATAGTAGTTAGCGGGGGGCTGCAGTTCTTC
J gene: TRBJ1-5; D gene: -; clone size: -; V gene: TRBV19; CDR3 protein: CASTSSYSNQPQHF; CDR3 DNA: TGTGCCAGTACTTCCAGTTATAGCAATCAGCCCCAGCATTTT
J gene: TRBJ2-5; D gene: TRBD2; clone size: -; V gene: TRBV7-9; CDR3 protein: CASSRSSGRETQYF; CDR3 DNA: TGTGCCAGCAGCAGATCTAGCGGTAGAGAGACCCAGTACTTC
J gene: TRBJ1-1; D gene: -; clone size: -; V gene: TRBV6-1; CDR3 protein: CASSEDPSSTEAFF; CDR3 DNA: TGTGCCAGCAGTGAAGACCCCTCCAGCACTGAAGCTTTCTTT
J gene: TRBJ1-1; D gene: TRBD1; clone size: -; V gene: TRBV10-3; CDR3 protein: CAISRQGEDTEAFF; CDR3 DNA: TGTGCCATTTCGAGACAGGGAGAGGACACTGAAGCTTTCTTT
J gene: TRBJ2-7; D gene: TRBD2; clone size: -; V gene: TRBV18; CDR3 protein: CASSPGLAGTYEQYF; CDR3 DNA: TGTGCCAGCTCACCGGGACTAGCGGGGACCTACGAGCAGTACTTC
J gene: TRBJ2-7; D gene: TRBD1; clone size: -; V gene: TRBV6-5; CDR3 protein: CASRGTGTGFYEQYF; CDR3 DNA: TGTGCCAGCAGGGGGACCGGGACAGGGTTCTACGAGCAGTACTTC
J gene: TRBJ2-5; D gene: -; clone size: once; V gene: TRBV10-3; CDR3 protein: CAIMGGGETQYF; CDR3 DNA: TGTGCCATCATGGGAGGTGGAGAGACCCAGTACTTC
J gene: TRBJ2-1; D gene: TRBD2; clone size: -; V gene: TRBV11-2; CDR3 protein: CASSLDGAGTMVNEQFF; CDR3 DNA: TGTGCCAGCAGCTTAGATGGTGCCGGGACTATGGTGAATGAGCAGTTCTTC
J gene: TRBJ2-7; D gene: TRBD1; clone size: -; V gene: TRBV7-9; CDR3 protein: CASSDRGPSEQYF; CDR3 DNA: TGTGCCAGCAGCGACAGGGGCCCCAGCGAGCAGTACTTC
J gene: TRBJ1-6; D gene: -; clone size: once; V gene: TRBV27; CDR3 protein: CASSLLNSPLHF; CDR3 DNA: TGTGCCAGCAGTTTACTGAATTCACCCCTCCACTTT
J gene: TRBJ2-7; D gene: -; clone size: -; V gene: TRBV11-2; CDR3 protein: CASSFDSYEQYF; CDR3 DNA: TGTGCCAGCAGCTTCGACAGCTACGAGCAGTACTTC
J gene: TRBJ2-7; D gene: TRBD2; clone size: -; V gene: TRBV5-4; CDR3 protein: CASSYSGNGYEQYF; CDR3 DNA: TGTGCCAGCAGTTATAGCGGGAACGGCTACGAGCAGTACTTC
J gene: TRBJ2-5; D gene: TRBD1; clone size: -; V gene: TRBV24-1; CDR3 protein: CATSDLGSTGGKQETQYF; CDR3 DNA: TGTGCCACCAGTGATTTGGGGTCGACAGGGGGAAAGCAAGAGACCCAGTACTTC
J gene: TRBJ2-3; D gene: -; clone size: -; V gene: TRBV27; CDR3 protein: CASSLSAASRDTQYF; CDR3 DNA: TGTGCCAGCAGTTTAAGCGCGGCTTCCCGAGATACGCAGTATTTT
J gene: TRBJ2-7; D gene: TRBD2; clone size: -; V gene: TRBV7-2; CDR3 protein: CASSSELADQYF; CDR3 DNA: TGTGCCAGCAGCTCAGAACTAGCGGACCAGTACTTC
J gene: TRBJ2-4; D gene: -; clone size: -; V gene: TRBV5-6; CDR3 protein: CASRPLIAKNIQYF; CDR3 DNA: TGTGCCAGCAGGCCACTGATTGCCAAAAACATTCAGTACTTC
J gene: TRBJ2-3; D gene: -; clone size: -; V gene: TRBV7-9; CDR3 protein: CASSWFQTPGGTDTQYF; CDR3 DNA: TGTGCCAGCAGCTGGTTCCAGACCCCGGGGGGCACAGATACGCAGTATTTT
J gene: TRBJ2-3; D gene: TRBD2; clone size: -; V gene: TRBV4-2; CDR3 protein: CASSQNPFWAGGGLSTDTQYF; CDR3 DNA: TGTGCCAGCAGCCAAAACCCTTTCTGGGCCGGCGGGGGGCTTAGCACAGATACGCAGTATTTT
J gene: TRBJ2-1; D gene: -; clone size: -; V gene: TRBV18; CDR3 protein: CASSPPYRGGNEQFF; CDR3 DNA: TGTGCCAGCTCACCCCCCTACAGGGGGGGCAATGAGCAGTTCTTC
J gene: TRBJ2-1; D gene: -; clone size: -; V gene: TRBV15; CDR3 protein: CATSRDYDAVGDEQFF; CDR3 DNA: TGTGCCACCAGCAGAGACTATGACGCGGTAGGCGATGAGCAGTTCTTC
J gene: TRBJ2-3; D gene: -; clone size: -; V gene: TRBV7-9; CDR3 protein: CASSPRGGTDTQYF; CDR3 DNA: TGTGCCAGCAGCCCCAGGGGGGGCACAGATACGCAGTATTTT
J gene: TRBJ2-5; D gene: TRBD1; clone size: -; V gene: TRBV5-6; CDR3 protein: CASSLHPDRWETQYF; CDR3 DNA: TGTGCCAGCAGCTTGCACCCGGACAGGTGGGAGACCCAGTACTTC
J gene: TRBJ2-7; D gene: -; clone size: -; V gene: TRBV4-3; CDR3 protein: CASSQDTGTYEQYF; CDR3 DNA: TGCGCCAGCAGCCAAGATACAGGTACCTACGAGCAGTACTTC
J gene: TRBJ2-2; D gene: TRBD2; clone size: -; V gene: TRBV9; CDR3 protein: CASSVPLAGNPNTGELFF; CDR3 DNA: TGTGCCAGCAGCGTACCTTTAGCGGGGAACCCGAACACCGGGGAGCTGTTTTTT
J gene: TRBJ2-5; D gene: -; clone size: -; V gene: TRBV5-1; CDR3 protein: CASSLPELKETQYF; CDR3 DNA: TGCGCCAGCAGCCTCCCTGAGTTAAAAGAGACCCAGTACTTC
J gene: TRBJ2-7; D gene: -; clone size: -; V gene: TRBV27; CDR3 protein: CASSSPFRGFSYEQYF; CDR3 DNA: TGTGCCAGCAGCTCTCCTTTCCGAGGGTTCTCCTACGAGCAGTACTTC